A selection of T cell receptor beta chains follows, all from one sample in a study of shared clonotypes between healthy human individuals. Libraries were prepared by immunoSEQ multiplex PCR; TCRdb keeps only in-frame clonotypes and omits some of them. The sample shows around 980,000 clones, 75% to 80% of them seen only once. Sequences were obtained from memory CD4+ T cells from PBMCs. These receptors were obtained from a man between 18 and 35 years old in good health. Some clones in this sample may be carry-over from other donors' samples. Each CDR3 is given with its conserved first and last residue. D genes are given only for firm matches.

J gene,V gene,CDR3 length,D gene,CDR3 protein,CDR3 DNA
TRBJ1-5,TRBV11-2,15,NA,CASSLGGAKSQPQHF,TGTGCCAGCAGCTTAGGGGGAGCAAAGAGTCAGCCCCAGCATTTT
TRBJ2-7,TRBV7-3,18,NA,CASSFDLDPQRGTYEQYF,TGTGCCAGCAGCTTCGATCTCGACCCCCAGCGCGGTACCTACGAGCAGTACTTC
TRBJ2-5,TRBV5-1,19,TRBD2,CASSRGALTSGRAQETQYF,TGCGCCAGCAGCCGGGGAGCCTTGACTAGCGGGAGGGCCCAGGAGACCCAGTACTTC
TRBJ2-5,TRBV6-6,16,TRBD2,CASSPRAGGRSETQYF,TGTGCCAGCAGCCCCCGAGCGGGAGGGCGGTCAGAGACCCAGTACTTC
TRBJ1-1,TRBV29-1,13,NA,CSASRGGDTEAFF,TGCAGCGCATCAAGGGGTGGGGACACTGAAGCTTTCTTT
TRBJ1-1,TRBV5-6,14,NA,CASSFSVWGTEAFF,TGTGCCAGCAGCTTTTCGGTTTGGGGCACTGAAGCTTTCTTT
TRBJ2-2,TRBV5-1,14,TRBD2,CASSGLEVTGELFF,TGCGCCAGCAGCGGACTAGAGGTCACCGGGGAGCTGTTTTTT
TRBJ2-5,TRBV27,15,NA,CASSLGQTYQETQYF,TGTGCCAGCAGTTTAGGGCAGACCTACCAAGAGACCCAGTACTTC
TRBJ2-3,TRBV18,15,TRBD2,CASLGTRGSKDTQYF,TGTGCCAGCCTCGGGACTAGGGGGTCCAAAGATACGCAGTATTTT
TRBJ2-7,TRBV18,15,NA,CASSPLGPGAGEQYF,TGTGCCAGCTCACCACTAGGTCCGGGGGCGGGCGAGCAGTACTTC
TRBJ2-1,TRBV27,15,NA,CASSLMGDPYNEQFF,TGTGCCAGCAGTTTAATGGGGGATCCCTACAATGAGCAGTTCTTC
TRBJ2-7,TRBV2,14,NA,CASSETGTDYEQYF,TGTGCCAGCAGTGAGACCGGGACGGACTACGAGCAGTACTTC